The entry below gives a single T cell receptor (beta chain) sequence along with its context. Its antigen is unidentified. The second PCR ran about 6 to 12 cycles with a sample-barcoded 5' primer and J-beta primers. Each CDR3 protein gets one entry after TCRdb re-called the 5' RACE reads with MiXCR. The sample shows around 690,000 distinct CDR3 sequences, about 53% of them seen only once. In terms of origin and age, donors were healthy Caucasian individuals from Russia aged about 6 to 90. This sample was included in a study of blood T cells in healthy people across ages. General study findings and limits: Possibly confounding the expanded clonotype changes was the fact that donor CMV status was unknown.

Germline V gene data show CDR1 as SGDLS and CDR2 as YYNGEE. V was cut by 0 bases and J by 2 bases, with 12 bases left in between. This CDR3 spans 15 amino acids. The TCR sequence derives from a man in his 60s in good health. The sequencing input was blood. The chain is built from TRBV9 and TRBJ2-7; tentative D call: TRBD1 (5 bases). CDR3 amino acids: CASSVEPDSTYEQYF. The CDR3 DNA reads TGTGCCAGCAGCGTAGAGCCCGACAGCACCTACGAGCAGTACTTC.